Listed below are T cell receptor beta chains from one sample, sequenced in a study of a mutant IDH1 vaccine in newly diagnosed glioma. Measured with immunoSEQ multiplex PCR; TCRdb has only the in-frame clones, and not every one. The sample includes about 56,000 clones, around 87% of them seen just once. These receptors are not linked to any known antigen. The sample consisted of PBMCs, taken from a glioma patient whose treatment included an IDH1 peptide vaccine. The receptors come from a man aged 40-49 years with glioma. The CDR3 runs from the conserved cysteine through the conserved F or W. D genes are given only for firm matches.

J gene: TRBJ2-4
V gene: TRBV7-2
D gene: .
CDR3 protein: CASSQLKAKNIQYF

J gene: TRBJ2-1
V gene: TRBV7-9
D gene: .
CDR3 protein: CASSGTAVVNEQFF

J gene: TRBJ2-7
V gene: TRBV5-4
D gene: .
CDR3 protein: CASSTWTAYEQYF

J gene: TRBJ1-1
V gene: TRBV7-2
D gene: TRBD1
CDR3 protein: CASSFRQGGYTEAFF

J gene: TRBJ1-1
V gene: TRBV27
D gene: .
CDR3 protein: CASSPGHRGLNTEAFF

J gene: TRBJ2-7
V gene: TRBV15
D gene: .
CDR3 protein: CATSRDPSYEQYF

J gene: TRBJ1-3
V gene: TRBV6-5
D gene: TRBD1
CDR3 protein: CASSQDRGSGNTIYF

J gene: TRBJ1-2
V gene: TRBV5-1
D gene: .
CDR3 protein: CASSVYGVAGYTF

J gene: TRBJ2-7
V gene: TRBV11-1
D gene: .
CDR3 protein: CASSLGIRSYEQYF

J gene: TRBJ1-1
V gene: TRBV15
D gene: .
CDR3 protein: CATSPGPGRGEAFF

J gene: TRBJ2-7
V gene: TRBV27
D gene: .
CDR3 protein: CASSLSSYPSYEQYF

J gene: TRBJ1-2
V gene: TRBV15
D gene: .
CDR3 protein: CATSRRPARGYTF

J gene: TRBJ2-1
V gene: TRBV7-9
D gene: .
CDR3 protein: CASSLIGSWVEQFF

J gene: TRBJ1-1
V gene: TRBV10-3
D gene: TRBD1
CDR3 protein: CAITRQGEAFF

J gene: TRBJ1-2
V gene: TRBV29-1
D gene: .
CDR3 protein: CSVESSGTYGYTF

J gene: TRBJ2-7
V gene: TRBV15
D gene: .
CDR3 protein: CATSRDRGTNSWEQYF

J gene: TRBJ2-5
V gene: TRBV9
D gene: .
CDR3 protein: CASSVQDQETQYF

J gene: TRBJ2-7
V gene: TRBV7-2
D gene: .
CDR3 protein: CASSSVAWSSYEQYF

J gene: TRBJ1-1
V gene: TRBV5-6
D gene: .
CDR3 protein: CASSRYNYRDEAFF

J gene: TRBJ1-3
V gene: TRBV4-1
D gene: .
CDR3 protein: CASSLDSPPGNTIYF

J gene: TRBJ2-1
V gene: TRBV7-8
D gene: TRBD2
CDR3 protein: CASSGLAGGGDEQFF

J gene: TRBJ2-7
V gene: TRBV5-4
D gene: TRBD2
CDR3 protein: CASSSSGGLAGYEQYF